Below, 29 T cell receptor beta chains from the same sample are listed, as sequenced in a study of blood T cell repertoires in COVID-19. Assay: immunoSEQ multiplex PCR; the TCRdb copy retains only in-frame clones and omits some. Found here are around 120,000 clones, 78% of them singletons; the top ten hold approximately 2.4%. Material for sequencing was peripheral blood. All receptors come from a man aged 70-80 years with acute or convalescent COVID-19.

The chain couples TRBV19 to TRBJ1-5; 11 positions agree with TRBD1. Looked up from germline, CDR1 is LNHDA and CDR2 is SQIVND (reference sequence). Unmatched junction bases numbered 5, after V lost 5 bases and J lost 2 bases. The CDR3 is 16 amino acids. The CDR3 sequence is CASSPGTGGRNQPQHF. In nucleotides, the CDR3 is TGTGCCAGTAGTCCCGGGACAGGGGGACGCAATCAGCCCCAGCATTTT. Full variable domain (remainder filled in from reference TRBV19 and TRBJ1-5): DGGITQSPKYLFRKEGQNVTLSCEQNLNHDAMYWYRQDPGQGLRLIYYSQIVNDFQKGDIAEGYSVSREKKESFPLTVTSAQKNPTAFYLCASSPGTGGRNQPQHFGDGTRLSIL.

The V call is TRBV9, the J call TRBJ2-7, with a tentative D call TRBD2 (7 bases). The V gene lost 4 bases and the J gene lost 5 bases, with 22 bases spanning the gap. Germline values: CDR1 SGDLS, CDR2 YYNGEE. This CDR3 is built from 16 residues. Here the CDR3 reads CASSPSGGQGTDEQYF. In DNA, the CDR3 is TGTGCCAGCAGCCCTTCCGGGGGGCAGGGGACGGACGAGCAGTACTTC.

The rearrangement joins TRBV5-4 to TRBJ1-1; 9 bases agree with TRBD1. Per germline, CDR1 SGHNT and CDR2 YYREEE (reference sequence). The trim removed 4 bases at V and 6 bases at J, leaving 10 bases unmatched. This CDR3 is 15 amino acids long. CDR3 coding DNA: TGTGCCAGCAGCCCCGGACAGGGGAGGTTATCTGAAGCTTTCTTT. Protein: CASSPGQGRLSEAFF.

This chain uses TRBV24-1 with TRBJ1-2, with D tentatively TRBD1 (5 bases). The CDR3 has 15 residues. The germline gives CDR1 KGHDR, CDR2 SFDVKD. V was cut by 4 bases and J by 4 bases, with 15 bases left in between. The CDR3: CATSDPHQGSYGYTF. CDR3 coding DNA: TGTGCCACCAGTGACCCTCATCAGGGATCCTATGGCTACACCTTC.

The chain joins TRBV7-3 to TRBJ1-1; D is undetermined. Germline values: CDR1 SGHTA, CDR2 FQGTGA. The CDR3 consists of 13 residues. V lost 6 bases, J lost 1 base, and 9 bases lay in between. CDR3 residues: CASSNQANTEAFF. The CDR3 DNA follows: TGTGCCAGCAGTAACCAAGCGAACACTGAAGCTTTCTTT.

This clone was seen a handful of times. The chain combines TRBV19 with TRBJ1-4, with no clear D. CDR1 LNHDA and CDR2 SQIVND come from the germline V gene (reference sequence). V was pared by 5 bases and J by 8 bases, with 12 bases between. The CDR3 has 13 amino acids. CDR3 sequence reads: CASSSEILEKLFF. The CDR3 DNA reads TGTGCCAGTAGTTCGGAGATTTTGGAAAAACTGTTTTTT. The entire variable domain, with the rest obtained from reference TRBV19 and TRBJ1-4, is as follows: DGGITQSPKYLFRKEGQNVTLSCEQNLNHDAMYWYRQDPGQGLRLIYYSQIVNDFQKGDIAEGYSVSREKKESFPLTVTSAQKNPTAFYLCASSSEILEKLFFGSGTQLSVL.

This chain connects TRBV7-3 to TRBJ2-6; D might be TRBD1 (6 bases). CDR3 size: 16 residues. Germline CDR1 and CDR2: SGHTA and FQGTGA. Trimming took 2 bases from V and 4 from J, leaving 12 bases between them. The CDR3 nucleotides read TGTGCCAGCAGCTTAGCTGGGGGCGGAGGGGCCAACGTCCTGACTTTC. It specifies CASSLAGGGGANVLTF. The variable domain in full, with the rest retrieved from reference TRBV7-3 and TRBJ2-6, is GAGVSQTPSNKVTEKGKYVELRCDPISGHTALYWYRQSLGQGPEFLIYFQGTGAADDSGLPNDRFFAVRPEGSVSTLKIQRTERGDSAVYLCASSLAGGGGANVLTFGAGSRLTVL.

The chain recombines TRBV29-1 with TRBJ2-5; D may be TRBD2 (5 bases). This CDR3 comprises 13 residues. V shed 3 bases and J shed 5 bases, with 13 bases lying between them. Germline loops: CDR1 SQVTM, CDR2 ANQGSEA. This chain's CDR3 is CSVDPGRGETQYF. The DNA for the CDR3 is TGCAGCGTTGACCCTGGCCGGGGTGAGACCCAGTACTTC.

This chain connects TRBV2 to TRBJ1-1, with D uncertain. Germline loops: CDR1 SNHLY, CDR2 FYNNEI. V lost 4 bases, J lost 7 bases, and 4 bases lay in between. The CDR3 covers 10 residues. Here the CDR3 DNA reads TGTGCCAGCAGTGCGGGTGAAGCTTTCTTT. Protein product: CASSAGEAFF. Supplemented by reference TRBV2 and TRBJ1-1, the full variable domain reads EPEVTQTPSHQVTQMGQEVILRCVPISNHLYFYWYRQILGQKVEFLVSFYNNEISEKSEIFDDQFSVERPDGSNFTLKIRSTKLEDSAMYFCASSAGEAFFGQGTRLTVV.

This clone was seen just once. V and J are TRBV4-1 and TRBJ1-3; D not resolved. V shed 3 bases and J shed 2 bases, with 5 bases lying between them. The CDR3 sequence is 13 residues long. CDR1 is MGHRA, CDR2 YSYEKL, per germline. CDR3 region: CASSHNTGNTIYF. CDR3 sequence (DNA): TGCGCCAGCAGCCATAATACTGGAAACACCATATATTTT.

The chain combines TRBV7-6 with TRBJ1-3; the D is unclear. Per germline, CDR1 SGHVS and CDR2 FNYEAQ. Deletions cut 2 bases from V and 0 bases from J, with 14 bases between. This CDR3 has 17 residues. The CDR3 sequence is CASSLLSSRSSGNTIYF. CDR3 DNA sequence: TGTGCCAGCAGCTTACTCAGTTCCAGAAGCTCTGGAAACACCATATATTTT.

The chain combines TRBV19 with TRBJ1-4, with TRBD1 identical over 8 bases. Unmatched junction bases numbered 13, after V lost 5 bases and J lost 8 bases. This CDR3 contains 16 residues. Germline CDR1 and CDR2: LNHDA and SQIVND (reference sequence). The DNA of the CDR3 is TGTGCCAGTAGTCACATGTTCCAGGGGGCAGGGGAAAAACTGTTTTTT. Residues: CASSHMFQGAGEKLFF. Using reference TRBV19 and TRBJ1-4 for the parts outside the CDR3, the full variable domain is DGGITQSPKYLFRKEGQNVTLSCEQNLNHDAMYWYRQDPGQGLRLIYYSQIVNDFQKGDIAEGYSVSREKKESFPLTVTSAQKNPTAFYLCASSHMFQGAGEKLFFGSGTQLSVL.

The chain combines TRBV7-8 with TRBJ1-4, with a tentative D call TRBD1 (6 bases). CDR1 and CDR2 (germline): SGHVS, FQNEAQ. V was trimmed by 5 bases and J by 2 bases, leaving 12 bases between them. The CDR3 runs to 15 residues. The CDR3, as DNA: TGTGCCAGCAGCGAAACAGGGATCACTAATGAAAAACTGTTTTTT. The encoded protein is CASSETGITNEKLFF.

The rearrangement uses TRBV6-5 and TRBJ2-3; 8 positions match TRBD2. The CDR3 length is 12 residues. CDR1 is MNHEY and CDR2 is SVGAGI in the germline V gene. V lost 7 bases to trimming and J lost 8 bases; unmatched junction nucleotides: 5. The CDR3 sequence is CASNIRGGTQYF. The CDR3 bases are TGTGCCAGCAACATCCGGGGGGGTACGCAGTATTTT.

V is TRBV7-2 and J is TRBJ1-2; weak D call: TRBD1 (6 bases). With 1 base removed from V and 6 bases from J, the gap between germline ends came to 18 bases. The CDR3 runs 16 residues. Germline CDR1 SGHTA, CDR2 FQGNSA. The DNA of the CDR3 is TGTGCCAGCAGCTTAGTTTCTTGGACAGAGCCTAATGGCTACACCTTC. This encodes CASSLVSWTEPNGYTF.

The J gene is TRBJ2-1, the V gene TRBV5-4; perhaps TRBD2 as D (5 bases). The CDR3 is 15 amino acids. V shed 0 bases and J shed 0 bases, with 7 bases lying between them. Germline values: CDR1 SGHNT, CDR2 YYREEE (reference sequence). CDR3 nucleotides: TGTGCCAGCAGCTTGGTGGGGAGCTCCTACAATGAGCAGTTCTTC. This translates into CASSLVGSSYNEQFF.

The chain uses TRBV4-3 and TRBJ2-7; 7 bases align to TRBD2. The CDR3 is 17 residues long. V dropped 0 bases and J dropped 0; count of bases not matched to a gene: 8. Germline V lookup: CDR1 LGHNA, CDR2 YSLEER. The CDR3, as DNA: TGCGCCAGCAGCCAAGATCGGGAAGGCGGGAGCTCCTACGAGCAGTACTTC. It codes for CASSQDREGGSSYEQYF.

This CDR3 is CASSVGLAGQDYEQYF. The CDR3 nucleotides read TGTGCCAGCAGTGTGGGACTAGCGGGGCAAGACTACGAGCAGTACTTC. The chain couples TRBV6-2 or TRBV6-3 to TRBJ2-7; TRBD2 matches 13 bases. V was pared by 5 bases and J by 3 bases, with 7 bases of the junction left unmatched. The length of the CDR3 is 16 residues. The germline gives CDR1 MNHEY, CDR2 SVGEGT.

The V and J genes are TRBV5-1 and TRBJ1-2, with 9 bases aligning to TRBD1. CDR3 length equals 14 residues. Germline-derived CDR1 and CDR2 are SGHRS and YFSETQ. After removal of 2 bases from V and 8 bases from J, the junction contained 7 bases not matched to a gene. The DNA of the CDR3 is TGCGCCAGCAGCTTACAGGGGGCTTCTTGGGGCTACACCTTC. This encodes CASSLQGASWGYTF.

The chain recombines TRBV6-5 with TRBJ1-2; 11 bases are shared with TRBD1. This CDR3 is 15 amino acids long. Germline lookup yields CDR1 MNHEY and CDR2 SVGAGI. With V trimmed by 2 bases and J by 3 bases, 2 bases remained unmatched. CDR3 DNA: TGTGCCAGCAGTTACCGGGGACAGGGGGACTATGGCTACACCTTC. This translates into CASSYRGQGDYGYTF.

CDR3 nucleotide sequence: TGTGCCAGCAGCTTGGATGTCCATTACGAGCAGTACTTC. This gives the protein CASSLDVHYEQYF. The chain is built from TRBV5-5 and TRBJ2-7; D unresolved. The CDR3 runs to 13 residues. Trimming took off 0 bases at V and 4 bases at J, with 8 bases between the two ends. The V gene's germline CDR1 is SGHKS and CDR2 YYEKEE (reference sequence). Full variable domain (remainder filled in from reference TRBV5-5 and TRBJ2-7): DAGVTQSPTHLIKTRGQQVTLRCSPISGHKSVSWYQQVLGQGPQFIFQYYEKEERGRGNFPDRFSARQFPNYSSELNVNALLLGDSALYLCASSLDVHYEQYFGPGTRLTVT.

The V and J genes are TRBV15 and TRBJ1-5; D unclear. Germline V gene data show CDR1 as LNHNV and CDR2 as YYDKDF (reference sequence). Trimming removed 0 bases at V and 4 bases at J, with 4 bases between. The CDR3 spans 13 residues. The CDR3 nucleotides are TGTGCCACCAGCAGAGATATTAATCAGCCCCAGCATTTT. It is translated as CATSRDINQPQHF. Full variable domain (missing parts from reference TRBV15 and TRBJ1-5): DAMVIQNPRYQVTQFGKPVTLSCSQTLNHNVMYWYQQKSSQAPKLLFHYYDKDFNNEADTPDNFQSRRPNTSFCFLDIRSPGLGDTAMYLCATSRDINQPQHFGDGTRLSIL.

For the CDR3, the DNA is TGTGCCAGCAGCTCCGGACAGGGTTGGTCACCCCTCCACTTT. Its translation is CASSSGQGWSPLHF. V usage is TRBV9 and J usage is TRBJ1-6, with TRBD1 matching 8 bases. Germline-derived CDR1 and CDR2 are SGDLS and YYNGEE. V lost 4 bases to trimming and J lost 10 bases; unmatched junction nucleotides: 7. The CDR3 is made up of 14 amino acids. The variable domain in full, completed from reference TRBV9 and TRBJ1-6, reads DSGVTQTPKHLITATGQRVTLRCSPRSGDLSVYWYQQSLDQGLQFLIQYYNGEERAKGNILERFSAQQFPDLHSELNLSSLELGDSALYFCASSSGQGWSPLHFGNGTRLTVT.

The chain couples TRBV2 to TRBJ2-1; 9 bases fit TRBD2. The germline gives CDR1 SNHLY, CDR2 FYNNEI. The CDR3 is 14 residues long. Germline trimming cut 6 bases from V and 5 bases from J; bases unmatched to any gene: 5. CDR3 DNA sequence: TGTGCCAGCAGGCTCGGACTAGCGAACAATGAGCAGTTCTTC. This sequence encodes CASRLGLANNEQFF.

This clone appeared once. CDR3 DNA sequence: TGTGCCAGCAGTTACGTTGGACAGGGTGGTTCACCCCTCCACTTT. This codes for CASSYVGQGGSPLHF. The chain uses TRBV6-2 or TRBV6-3 and TRBJ1-6, with TRBD1 identical over 8 bases. Germline CDR1 is MNHEY and CDR2 is SVGEGT. The CDR3 runs to 15 residues. V trimming: 2 bases; J trimming: 9 bases; junction bases outside the gene matches: 6.

The gene calls are TRBV30 and TRBJ1-2; 10 positions agree with TRBD1. The ends lost 5 bases at V and 4 bases at J; junction bases unmatched: 4. CDR1 and CDR2 from the germline V gene are GTSNPN and SVGIG (reference sequence). The CDR3 has 13 residues. DNA of the CDR3: TGTGCCTGGGCCCGGGACAGGGGCTATGGCTACACCTTC. Translating it yields CAWARDRGYGYTF.

The chain recombines TRBV18 with TRBJ2-7; 7 nucleotides match TRBD1. CDR3 length equals 13 residues. The trim removed 5 bases at V and 9 bases at J, leaving 10 bases unmatched. Germline V gene sequence: CDR1 KGHSH, CDR2 LQKENI. CDR3 sequence reads: CASSIRTGEGQYF. In DNA form, the CDR3 reads TGTGCCAGCTCAATCCGGACAGGAGAAGGGCAGTACTTC.

The chain combines TRBV4-2 with TRBJ2-1, with 11 bases identical to TRBD1. V lost 2 bases and J lost 8; bases outside the gene matches: 11. This CDR3 spans 17 amino acids. Germline V gene sequence: CDR1 LGHNA, CDR2 YNFKEQ. For the CDR3, the DNA is TGTGCCAGCAGCCAATACGGCGGACAGGGGGCATCTGATGAGCAGTTCTTC. It yields the protein CASSQYGGQGASDEQFF.

V and J are TRBV25-1 and TRBJ1-2; 7 bases map to TRBD1. Per the germline V gene, CDR1 is MGHDK and CDR2 is SYGVNS. With V trimmed by 10 bases and J by 4 bases, 9 bases remained unmatched. The CDR3 has 13 amino acids. CDR3 protein: CATSQGGVYGYTF. The CDR3 nucleotides read TGTGCCACCAGCCAGGGGGGCGTCTATGGCTACACCTTC.